Presented here are 14 T cell receptor beta chains from one specimen sequenced in a study of cytomegalovirus exposure and HLA in healthy donors. Primers: 60 Vbeta forward and 13 Jbeta reverse. Only in-frame clones appear in the TCRdb table, and some are missing; sequencing was by immunoSEQ multiplex PCR. The repertoire holds about 270,000 clones, with about 75% as singletons. The sequencing input was PBMCs. The receptors were gathered from a female donor in good health and CMV-seronegative.

The chain combines TRBV5-4 with TRBJ1-4, with a weak D call TRBD1 (6 bases). CDR3 length: 16 residues. The germline V gene encodes CDR1 SGHNT and CDR2 YYREEE (reference sequence). The germline V and J ends were trimmed by 3 bases and 2 bases, with 14 bases remaining between them. The DNA for the CDR3 is TGTGCCAGCAGCTCAAAGGGGGACGCCACTAATGAAAAACTGTTTTTT. Translation gives CASSSKGDATNEKLFF.

The genes are TRBV6-5 and TRBJ1-1, with D possibly matching TRBD1 (5 bases). The length of the CDR3 is 16 residues. Germline CDR1 reads MNHEY; CDR2 reads SVGAGI. The V and J ends lost 0 bases and 4 bases respectively, with 15 bases between them. The CDR3 region has the DNA TGTGCCAGCAGTTACTCGAGGCGGTTCGACAGCACTGAAGCTTTCTTT. Translated: CASSYSRRFDSTEAFF.

The chain carries TRBV18 and TRBJ2-7; 7 nucleotides align to TRBD2. This CDR3 is built from 13 residues. Germline lookup yields CDR1 KGHSH and CDR2 LQKENI. J lost 7 bases, V lost 0 bases, and 3 bases had no gene match. The CDR3 is CASSPPGREEQYF. For the CDR3, the DNA is TGTGCCAGCTCACCACCGGGGAGGGAAGAGCAGTACTTC. The whole variable domain, remainder taken from reference TRBV18 and TRBJ2-7, is NAGVMQNPRHLVRRRGQEARLRCSPMKGHSHVYWYRQLPEEGLKFMVYLQKENIIDESGMPKERFSAEFPKEGPSILRIQQVVRGDSAAYFCASSPPGREEQYFGPGTRLTVT.

V and J are TRBV15 and TRBJ2-7, with 13 bases identical to TRBD2. This CDR3 region has 15 residues. Trimming cost V 0 bases and J 12 bases; bases outside gene matches: 8. Germline V gives CDR1 LNHNV, CDR2 YYDKDF (reference sequence). Here the CDR3 reads CATSRDGLAGEAGYF. As DNA, the CDR3 is TGTGCCACCAGCAGAGATGGACTAGCGGGAGAGGCTGGGTACTTC.

The chain has TRBV2 and TRBJ1-5; the match to TRBD1 covers 12 bases. The CDR3 extends over 16 amino acids. Germline-derived CDR1 and CDR2 are SNHLY and FYNNEI. The V and J ends lost 6 bases and 1 base, in that order; junction bases with no gene match: 4. CDR3 in DNA: TGTGCCAGCAGGGGACAGGGGGCACGAAGCAATCAGCCCCAGCATTTT. Amino acid sequence: CASRGQGARSNQPQHF. The full variable domain, in which reference TRBV2 and TRBJ1-5 provide the parts outside the CDR3, is EPEVTQTPSHQVTQMGQEVILRCVPISNHLYFYWYRQILGQKVEFLVSFYNNEISEKSEIFDDQFSVERPDGSNFTLKIRSTKLEDSAMYFCASRGQGARSNQPQHFGDGTRLSIL.

The rearrangement uses TRBV5-5 and TRBJ1-4, with TRBD1 as a possible D gene (6 bases). Germline CDR1 reads SGHKS; CDR2 reads YYEKEE (reference sequence). This CDR3 is built from 14 residues. The V gene lost 0 bases and the J gene lost 8 bases, with 11 bases spanning the gap. DNA for the CDR3: TGTGCCAGCAGCTTGGACTGGGGGCGGGAAAAACTGTTTTTT. It codes for CASSLDWGREKLFF.

The chain is built from TRBV5-8 and TRBJ2-5; TRBD1 might be the D (5 bases). Germline V gene sequence: CDR1 SGHTS, CDR2 YDEGEE. The CDR3 is made up of 14 amino acids. The V end was cut by 1 base, the J end by 1 base, with 8 bases between. The CDR3 coding sequence is TGTGCCAGCAGCTTGTCACAGGCCCAAGAGACCCAGTACTTC. The encoded protein is CASSLSQAQETQYF. Supplemented by reference TRBV5-8 and TRBJ2-5, the full variable domain reads EAGVTQSPTHLIKTRGQQATLRCSPISGHTSVYWYQQALGLGLQFLLWYDEGEERNRGNFPPRFSGRQFPNYSSELNVNALELEDSALYLCASSLSQAQETQYFGPGTRLLVL.

The chain couples TRBV25-1 to TRBJ2-1, with D possibly matching TRBD2 (6 bases). The length of the CDR3 is 17 residues. CDR1 is MGHDK, CDR2 SYGVNS, per germline. V lost 2 bases to trimming and J lost 5 bases, with 19 bases between them. CDR3 loop: CASSEEGGRSSDNEQFF. As DNA, the CDR3 is TGTGCCAGCAGTGAAGAAGGAGGGAGATCGTCCGACAATGAGCAGTTCTTC.

The J gene is TRBJ2-3, the V gene TRBV12-5, with D unclear. Trimming shortened V by 5 bases and J by 6 bases, and 24 bases separated the two germline ends. Germline values: CDR1 LGHNT, CDR2 FRNRAP. The CDR3 is 17 amino acids. Here the CDR3 DNA reads TGTGCTAGTGGTAGGCTGAGAGGCCTCAGCTTTGGGGATACGCAGTATTTT. Its protein is CASGRLRGLSFGDTQYF.

The rearrangement uses TRBV9 and TRBJ2-1, with TRBD2 matching over 12 bases. The CDR3 runs to 15 residues. The germline V gene has CDR1 SGDLS and CDR2 YYNGEE. With 3 bases clipped from V and 7 bases from J, the junction kept 5 bases outside the gene matches. In DNA, the CDR3 is TGTGCCAGCAGCGGACTAGCGGGAGTAGGGAATGAGCAGTTCTTC. Protein: CASSGLAGVGNEQFF.

This sequence joins TRBV6-5 and TRBJ1-6; maybe TRBD1 (5 bases). This CDR3 has 12 residues. Germline values: CDR1 MNHEY, CDR2 SVGAGI. The V end lost 9 bases, the J end lost 10 bases, and 13 bases lay between the germline ends. The CDR3 protein is CASTGPGSPLHF. CDR3 nucleotide sequence: TGTGCCAGTACAGGCCCTGGGTCACCCCTCCACTTT.

This chain connects TRBV7-9 to TRBJ2-1, with 10 bases matching TRBD2. Trimming removed 5 bases from V and 6 bases from J; junction bases left unmatched: 16. From germline, CDR1 is SEHNR and CDR2 FQNEAQ (reference sequence). The length of the CDR3 is 18 residues. The DNA for the CDR3 is TGTGCCAGCAGCGCCCCGGGTCTAGCGGGAGAGGCGGGCAATGAGCAGTTCTTC. Its protein product is CASSAPGLAGEAGNEQFF.

This chain joins TRBV28 and TRBJ1-1, with 8 bases aligning to TRBD1. Germline assignment: CDR1 MDHEN and CDR2 SYDVKM. The CDR3 extends over 15 amino acids. J gave up 6 bases and V 5 bases, and 11 bases lay outside the gene matches. The DNA of the CDR3 is TGTGCCAGCAGTGGACAGGGAGACGGCGTCGCTGAAGCTTTCTTT. Translation gives CASSGQGDGVAEAFF.

The chain carries TRBV6-5 and TRBJ1-1, with a possible D match to TRBD1 (6 bases). Germline V CDR1 and CDR2: MNHEY, SVGAGI. The germline V and J ends were trimmed by 5 bases and 5 bases, with 15 bases remaining between them. This CDR3 contains 14 residues. CDR3 residues: CASSKQGPRTEAFF. DNA for the CDR3: TGTGCCAGCAGTAAACAGGGTCCGAGGACTGAAGCTTTCTTT.